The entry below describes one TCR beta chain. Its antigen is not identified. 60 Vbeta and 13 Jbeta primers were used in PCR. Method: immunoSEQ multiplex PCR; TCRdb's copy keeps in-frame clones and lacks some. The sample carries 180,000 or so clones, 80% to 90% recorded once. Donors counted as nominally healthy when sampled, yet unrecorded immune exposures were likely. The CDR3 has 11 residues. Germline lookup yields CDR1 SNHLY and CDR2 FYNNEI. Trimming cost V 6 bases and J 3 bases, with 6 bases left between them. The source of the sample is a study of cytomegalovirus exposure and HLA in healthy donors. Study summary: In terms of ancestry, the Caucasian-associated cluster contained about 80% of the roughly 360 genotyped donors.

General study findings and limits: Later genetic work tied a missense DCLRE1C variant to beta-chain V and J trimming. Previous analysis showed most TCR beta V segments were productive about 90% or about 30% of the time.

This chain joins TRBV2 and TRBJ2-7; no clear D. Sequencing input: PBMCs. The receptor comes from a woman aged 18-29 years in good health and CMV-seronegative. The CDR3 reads CASRADYEQYF. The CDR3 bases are TGTGCCAGCAGGGCAGACTACGAGCAGTACTTC. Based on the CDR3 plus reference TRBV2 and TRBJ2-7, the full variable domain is EPEVTQTPSHQVTQMGQEVILRCVPISNHLYFYWYRQILGQKVEFLVSFYNNEISEKSEIFDDQFSVERPDGSNFTLKIRSTKLEDSAMYFCASRADYEQYFGPGTRLTVT.